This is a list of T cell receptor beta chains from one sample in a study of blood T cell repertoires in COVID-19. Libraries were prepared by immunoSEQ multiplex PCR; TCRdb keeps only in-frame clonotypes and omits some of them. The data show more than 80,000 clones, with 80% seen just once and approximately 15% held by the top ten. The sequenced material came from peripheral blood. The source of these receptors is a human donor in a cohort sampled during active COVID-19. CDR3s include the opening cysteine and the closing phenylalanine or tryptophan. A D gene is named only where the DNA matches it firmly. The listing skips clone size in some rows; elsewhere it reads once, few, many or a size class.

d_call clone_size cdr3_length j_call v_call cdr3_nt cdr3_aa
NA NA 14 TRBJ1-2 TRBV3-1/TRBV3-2 TGTGCCAGCCGGAAGGCAGGGGCGAACTATGGCTACACCTTC CASRKAGANYGYTF
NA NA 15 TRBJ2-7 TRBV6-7 TGTGCCAGCAGTTACTACGCGACTAGACCCTACGAGCAGTACTTC CASSYYATRPYEQYF
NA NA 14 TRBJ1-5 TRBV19 TGTGCCAGTAGTATACGAGGTAACAATCAGCCCCAGCATTTT CASSIRGNNQPQHF
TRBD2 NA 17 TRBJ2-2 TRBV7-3 TGTGCCAGCAGCCCCTCCGGGGCGCGGGGGGTCACCGGGGAGCTGTTTTTT CASSPSGARGVTGELFF
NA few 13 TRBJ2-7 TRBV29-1 TGCAGCGTAGGAGCGGGTTCAGCCTACGAGCAGTACTTC CSVGAGSAYEQYF
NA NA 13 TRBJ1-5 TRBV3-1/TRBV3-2 TGTGCCAGCAGCCAAAGTTTAGATCAGCCCCAGCATTTT CASSQSLDQPQHF
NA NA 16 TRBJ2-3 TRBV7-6 TGTGCCAGCAGCTTAGTAGCACAGGGAGACGCAGTCGGTAGTGATTTT CASSLVAQGDAVGSDF
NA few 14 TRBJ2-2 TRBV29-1 TGCAGCGTTGAGCGGAAGGCGAACACCGGGGAGCTGTTTTTT CSVERKANTGELFF
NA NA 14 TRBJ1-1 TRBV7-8 TGTGCCAGCAGCTTAGTTGCCGGGTACACTGAAGCTTTCTTT CASSLVAGYTEAFF
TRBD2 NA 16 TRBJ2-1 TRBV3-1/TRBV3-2 TGTGCCAGCAGCCAAGATCTGACTAGCGGGAGGGATGAGCAGTTCTTC CASSQDLTSGRDEQFF
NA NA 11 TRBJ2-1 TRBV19 TGTGCCAGTAGTACAGTCGATGAGCAGTTCTTC CASSTVDEQFF